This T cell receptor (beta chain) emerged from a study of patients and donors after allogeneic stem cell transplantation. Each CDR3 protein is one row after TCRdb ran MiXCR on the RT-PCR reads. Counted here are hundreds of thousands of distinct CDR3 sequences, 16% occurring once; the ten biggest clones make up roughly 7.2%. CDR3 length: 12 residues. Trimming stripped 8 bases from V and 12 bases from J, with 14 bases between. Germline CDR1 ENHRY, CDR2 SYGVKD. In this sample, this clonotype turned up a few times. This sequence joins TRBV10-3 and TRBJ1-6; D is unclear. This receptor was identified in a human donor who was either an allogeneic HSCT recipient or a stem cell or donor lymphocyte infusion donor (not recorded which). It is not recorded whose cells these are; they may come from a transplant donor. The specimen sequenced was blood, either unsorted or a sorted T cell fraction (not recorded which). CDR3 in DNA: TGTGCCATCGGGCGGTCGGAGGGACCCCTCCACTTT. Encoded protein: CAIGRSEGPLHF.